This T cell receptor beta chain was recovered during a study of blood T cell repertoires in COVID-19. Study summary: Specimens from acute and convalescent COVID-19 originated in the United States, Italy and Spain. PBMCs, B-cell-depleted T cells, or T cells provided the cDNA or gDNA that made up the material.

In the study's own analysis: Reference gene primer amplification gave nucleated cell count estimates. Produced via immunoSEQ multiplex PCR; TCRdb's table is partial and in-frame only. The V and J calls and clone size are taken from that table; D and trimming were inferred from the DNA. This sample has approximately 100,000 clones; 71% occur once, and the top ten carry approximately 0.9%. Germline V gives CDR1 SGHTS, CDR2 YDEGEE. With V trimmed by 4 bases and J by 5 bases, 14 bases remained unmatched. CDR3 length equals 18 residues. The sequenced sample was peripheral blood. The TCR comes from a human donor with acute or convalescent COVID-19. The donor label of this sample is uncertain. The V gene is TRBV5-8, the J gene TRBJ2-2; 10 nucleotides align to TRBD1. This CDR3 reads CASSPGQGEVELTGELFF. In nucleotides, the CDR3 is TGTGCCAGCAGCCCTGGACAGGGGGAAGTTGAGTTGACCGGGGAGCTGTTTTTT.